The 2 T cell receptor beta chains below were found in one sample sequenced in a study of shared clonotypes between healthy human individuals. The protocol was immunoSEQ multiplex PCR, while the TCRdb copy is restricted to in-frame clones and leaves out a portion. The repertoire holds 2.5 million or so clones, roughly nine tenths seen once, with around 0.14% in the top ten. The sequencing sample was made of naive CD4+ T cells sorted from blood. Subset given: CD45RA+ positively selected. These receptor sequences come from a man between 18 and 35 years old in good health.

This clone was recorded once. The chain combines TRBV5-1 with TRBJ2-1; no clear D gene. Germline V gene sequence: CDR1 SGHRS, CDR2 YFSETQ. The V gene lost 5 bases and the J gene lost 2 bases, with 11 bases spanning the gap. The CDR3 spans 14 residues. The CDR3 here is CASSGGSPYNEQFF. The CDR3 bases are TGCGCCAGCAGTGGCGGTTCGCCCTACAATGAGCAGTTCTTC. Together with reference TRBV5-1 and TRBJ2-1, the CDR3 gives the full variable domain: KAGVTQTPRYLIKTRGQQVTLSCSPISGHRSVSWYQQTPGQGLQFLFEYFSETQRNKGNFPGRFSGRQFSNSRSEMNVSTLELGDSALYLCASSGGSPYNEQFFGPGTRLTVL.

This chain uses TRBV19 with TRBJ1-2; no definite D call. The CDR3 runs to 13 residues. V was pared by 5 bases and J by 2 bases, with 9 bases between. The germline CDR1 and CDR2 sequences are LNHDA and SQIVND (reference sequence). This CDR3 is CASSQDKNYGYTF. In nucleotides, the CDR3 is TGTGCCAGTAGTCAAGACAAGAACTATGGCTACACCTTC.